This T cell receptor (beta chain) was obtained from a study of blood T cell repertoires in COVID-19. Germline V CDR1 and CDR2: SNHLY, FYNNEI. Trimming removed 6 bases from V and 9 bases from J; junction bases left unmatched: 11. The CDR3 sequence is 14 residues long. Sequenced by immunoSEQ multiplex PCR; TCRdb stores in-frame clones only, minus some. The sample lists 250,000 to 350,000 clones, 80% to 95% occurring once. The sample comprised peripheral blood. The V gene is TRBV2, the J gene TRBJ2-1; TRBD2 matches at 7 bases. The TCR was taken from a woman between 25 and 40 years old with COVID-19, enrolled during active disease. The CDR3 is CASSLTSREGEQFF. The DNA for the CDR3 is TGTGCCAGCAGCCTGACTAGCAGGGAAGGTGAGCAGTTCTTC. The whole variable domain, remainder taken from reference TRBV2 and TRBJ2-1, is EPEVTQTPSHQVTQMGQEVILRCVPISNHLYFYWYRQILGQKVEFLVSFYNNEISEKSEIFDDQFSVERPDGSNFTLKIRSTKLEDSAMYFCASSLTSREGEQFFGPGTRLTVL.